The entry below gives a single T cell receptor beta chain sequence along with its context. Its target antigen remains unknown. No much larger clone exists at a distance of one base, and base qualities are not known. The entry originates in a study of cytomegalovirus exposure and HLA in healthy donors (dated 2017 in TCRdb). At the level of the whole study: An earlier analysis of around 600 of the donors reported approximately 270 Gb of sequence data and roughly 100 million unique TCR beta sequences from about 200 million T cells. Approximately 300 gigabases of sequencing data and around 80 million unique TCR sequences made up an early release that covered approximately 700 HLA-typed donors. The genetic ancestry cluster associated with self-reported Caucasian donors included 81% of the roughly 380 genotyped donors. The study was designed to test whether signatures of past pathogen exposure could be identified by cataloging public T cell receptors. Using immunosequencing, the study profiled T cell repertoires from 500 to 800 subjects and related those repertoires to cytomegalovirus serostatus. In addition to the first cohort of hundreds of subjects, a separate validation cohort of approximately 110 different subjects was used. To predict cytomegalovirus infection status, the study combined high-throughput TCR immunosequencing, statistical association of individual TCRs with disease status, and machine learning. To study patterns of TCR occurrence, a later analysis re-analyzed previously published TCR beta repertoires from several hundred donors and added high-resolution HLA genotyping. In the later analysis, no new phenotypic data were used to find candidate immune exposures; instead, reliance was placed on TCR beta sequences and their occurrence across donors. To decide whether each TCR beta V gene segment behaved as functional or pseudogenic, an earlier analysis of 587 of the donors relied on high-throughput TCR beta sequencing. Donor age, sex, ethnicity and CMV serostatus were collected together with the repertoire data. Genome-wide SNP genotypes for about 55% of the roughly 670 donors were used in a later genetic analysis, which treated that subset as a discovery cohort. All discovery cohort repertoires had been generated using a single sequencing platform. Class I and class II HLA loci were covered by the typing at four-digit resolution. Typing coverage differed by locus: A, B, C, DRB1 and DQB1 were typed in roughly 620-630 donors, DQA1 in 500 to 550, DPA1 in 600 to 610, and DPB1 in just under 490. Because of strong linkage in the cohort, five DR-DQ haplotypes were treated as single units for association and clustering. On average, over 200,000 unique TCR beta nucleotide sequences were sequenced per donor among 350 to 400 genotyped donors of the cohort, with about 19% of those sequences being non-productive.

The cohort consisted of hundreds of healthy bone marrow donors. All cohort members were sampled while nominally healthy, although unrecorded immune exposures were likely present. The donor tested CMV seronegative, placing the donor among the 350 or so seronegative members of the cohort. A peripheral blood sample was collected from each donor, and TCR beta sequencing was performed on peripheral blood mononuclear cells. Genomic DNA was extracted from the blood cell samples with the Qiagen DNeasy Blood Extraction Kit. The CDR3 measures 16 amino acids from cysteine to phenylalanine. CDR3 DNA only is kept here, 48 bases in frame from base 1. In the germline V gene, CDR1 corresponds to MNHEY and CDR2 to SVGAGI. Relative to germline, V is missing 0 bases and J is missing 0 bases, with 2 bases of the junction outside any gene match. Beyond this particular receptor, the publication reports: Linkage disequilibrium might explain the correlated functional status among segregating V segments, but an unknown experimental factor could not be excluded. Most CMV-associated TCR beta chains appeared to be HLA-restricted in a later analysis, and the HLA associations seemed to be driven largely by CMV exposure. Because counts were too low, about 15 rarely observed V segments, including chromosome 9 orphons, were left out of the earlier analysis of 500 to 650 of the donors. Sequencing depth was assumed to be roughly uniform across donors in the presence/absence analyses, though that assumption may not hold. Compared with equally common non-associated chains, HLA-associated TCR beta chains in a later analysis were more clonally expanded and had lower generation probabilities. A few of the identified cytomegalovirus-associated TCR beta chains were confirmed in vitro to be specific for cytomegalovirus antigens. Strong co-occurrence of HLA alleles, especially DR and DQ, made assigning TCR associations to individual alleles difficult. Immune exposure information for the cohort was limited to CMV serostatus. A cluster of highly shared sequence variants was judged likely to represent a technical artifact of the sequencing pipeline. HLA typing was unavailable for some donors at each locus, so association tests used only the typed subset. In this cohort, only TCR beta chains were sequenced, and detectable features were limited by the absence of alpha or paired-chain data. Most TCR sequences were observed very rarely across donors, whereas some public TCRs were present in many individuals. In a later genetic analysis, a missense DCLRE1C variant was associated with V-gene and J-gene trimming of TCR beta chains, and the association was replicated in an independent cohort. A further reported finding was that TCR beta sequences accurately predicted the HLA-A and HLA-B alleles for most subjects in the first cohort. In a later analysis, more than 15,000 TCR beta sequences were associated with specific HLA alleles at a false discovery rate of 0.05. Compared with the roughly 670-donor mean, donors in an Asian-associated ancestry cluster had fewer N-insertions in productive TCRs, according to a later genetic analysis. An earlier analysis of approximately 570 of the donors showed that most TCR beta V segments appeared in productive rearrangements either about 87% or about 30% of the time, which broadly matched IMGT annotations. A total of 164 TCR beta chains were listed by the study as associated with cytomegalovirus. It was suggested by the authors that the approach could potentially be generalized to other disease states and immunological phenotypes. Because the 87-base-pair reads could not distinguish some IMGT-functional V segments, including TRBV6-2 and TRBV6-3, those segments were excluded. According to a later analysis, TCR association rates differed among HLA loci, with DRB1 alleles showing the most associated TCRs and HLA-C alleles showing the fewest. In both the original and validation cohorts, the classifier was reported to diagnose cytomegalovirus status with high specificity and sensitivity. Several of the top co-occurrence clusters appeared to be linked to parvovirus B19, influenza, CMV and Epstein-Barr virus, according to a later analysis.

The method was the immunoSEQ multiplex PCR assay. The multiplex PCR relied on a mix of 60 forward primers for TCR Vbeta segments and 13 reverse primers for TCR Jbeta segments. A multiplex PCR assay on genomic DNA amplified the CDR3 region of rearranged TCR beta genes. The Illumina HiSeq System was used to sequence the amplified TCR beta libraries as 87-base-pair reads. From the authors' description of their analysis: A later analysis counted approximately 74 million unique TCR beta chains across the 700 or so repertoires, and roughly 11 million of these chains were shared by at least two donors. To remove PCR and sequencing errors, raw reads were error-corrected and collapsed into unique sequences using a nearest-neighbor algorithm that merged closely related sequences. Alignment of CDR3 sequences to IMGT reference sequences was used to assign V, D and J gene segments. For a sequence to be retained, at least a six-nucleotide match to both a V gene segment and a J gene segment was required. A rearrangement counted as productive if the CDR3 had no stop codons and remained in frame with V and J, and every other rearrangement counted as non-productive. Following IMGT convention, CDR3 was defined as the stretch from the second conserved V-encoded cysteine up to the conserved J-encoded phenylalanine. The earlier analysis of 550 to 650 of the donors excluded any sequence lacking an unambiguous match to a single V gene segment. In an earlier analysis of roughly 500 of the donors, V segments were called functional above 56.7% productive rearrangements and were called segregating when the between-donor standard deviation exceeded 5%. To diagnose cytomegalovirus status from the catalog of TCR beta chain sequences, a statistical classification framework was built. A later analysis assigned V and J genes by comparing TCR nucleotide sequences with IMGT/GENE-DB human TR gene sequences. A later analysis assigned CDR3 sequences and most-parsimonious VDJ recombination scenarios with the TCRdist pipeline. In a later analysis, each TCR beta chain was defined by its CDR3 amino acid sequence together with its V-gene family, and reads without a unique V-gene family were excluded. In a later analysis, 450 to 600 highly shared, low-generation-probability nucleotide sequences were removed to address suspected cross-contamination and a sequencing artifact. A later analysis calculated a clonal expansion index for each public chain from normalized within-repertoire ranks of inferred template counts. Generation probabilities in a later analysis came from a VDJ recombination model fitted to out-of-frame rearrangements, and those results were checked against IGoR. In a later analysis, TCR-TCR, TCR-HLA and TCR-CMV co-occurrence was scored with hypergeometric tests, and a repertoire-size bias correction was applied to TCR pairs. A later analysis estimated false discovery rates by permuting HLA or CMV assignments 20 times. In a later analysis, co-occurring TCRs were grouped using DBSCAN, and TCRdist sequence similarity was added for clustering within HLA-allele-positive subsets. For co-occurrence clustering, repertoires with fewer than 30,000 or more than 120,000 public chains were excluded, along with 5 or 6 repertoires with anomalous nucleotide sharing. Held by TCRdb, this immuneACCESS table contains in-frame sequences only and omits some clones. Under half of the omission traces to an unresolved V gene where checked; the cause of the rest is unknown. The D gene and trimming were derived from the DNA, and the V and J assignments and clone size from that table. The sample profile shows some 200,000 clones; roughly 60% of them were found once. Of the sample, over 2.5% falls within the top ten clones.

The sample taken for sequencing was PBMCs. The clonotype comes from a man aged 40-49 years in good health and CMV-seronegative. The chain couples TRBV6-5 to TRBJ2-7; 10 of the junction bases match TRBD2. The CDR3 region has the sequence CASSYSASGSSYEQYF. DNA sequence: TGTGCCAGCAGTTACTCGGCTAGCGGGAGCTCCTACGAGCAGTACTTC.